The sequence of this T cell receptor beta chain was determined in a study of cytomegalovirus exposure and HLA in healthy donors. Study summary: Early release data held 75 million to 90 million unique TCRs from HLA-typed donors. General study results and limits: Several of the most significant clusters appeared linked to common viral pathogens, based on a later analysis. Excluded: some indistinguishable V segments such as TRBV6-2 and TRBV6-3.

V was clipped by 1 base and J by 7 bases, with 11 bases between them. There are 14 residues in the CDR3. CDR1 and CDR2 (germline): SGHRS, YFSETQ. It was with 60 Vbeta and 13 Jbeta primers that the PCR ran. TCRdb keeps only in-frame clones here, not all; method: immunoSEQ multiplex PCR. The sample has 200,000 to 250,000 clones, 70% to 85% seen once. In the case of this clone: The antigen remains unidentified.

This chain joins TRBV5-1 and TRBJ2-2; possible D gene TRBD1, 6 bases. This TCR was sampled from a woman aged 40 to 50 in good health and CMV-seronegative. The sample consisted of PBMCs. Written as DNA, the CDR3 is TGCGCCAGCAGCTTGATGGGGGCGGTCGGGGAGCTGTTTTTT. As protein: CASSLMGAVGELFF.